This T cell receptor beta chain was identified during a study of response to subunit inactivated influenza vaccine. Study observations and caveats: After each seasonal influenza vaccination, few new T cells are recruited, the authors suggested.

CDR1 and CDR2 from the germline V gene are SGHAT and FQNNGV. The trim removed 4 bases at V and 0 bases at J, leaving 3 bases unmatched. The CDR3 is made up of 15 amino acids. MiXCR, applied by TCRdb to the RT-PCR reads, yields one record per CDR3 protein. The data show roughly 570,000 distinct CDR3 sequences, 14% seen once. On this clonotype: Its antigen is as yet unknown.

The sequence was collected from a man in his fifties or sixties who received an inactivated influenza vaccine. The chain joins TRBV11-2 to TRBJ2-1, with TRBD1 matching over 7 bases. The sequences come from PBMCs from blood, collected about 12 days after vaccination. For the CDR3, the DNA is TGTGCCAGCAGCTATGACAGGGTCTCCTACAATGAGCAGTTCTTC. Translating gives CASSYDRVSYNEQFF. Full variable domain (outside the CDR3, taken from reference TRBV11-2 and TRBJ2-1): EAGVAQSPRYKIIEKRQSVAFWCNPISGHATLYWYQQILGQGPKLLIQFQNNGVVDDSQLPKDRFSAERLKGVDSTLKIQPAKLEDSAVYLCASSYDRVSYNEQFFGPGTRLTVL.